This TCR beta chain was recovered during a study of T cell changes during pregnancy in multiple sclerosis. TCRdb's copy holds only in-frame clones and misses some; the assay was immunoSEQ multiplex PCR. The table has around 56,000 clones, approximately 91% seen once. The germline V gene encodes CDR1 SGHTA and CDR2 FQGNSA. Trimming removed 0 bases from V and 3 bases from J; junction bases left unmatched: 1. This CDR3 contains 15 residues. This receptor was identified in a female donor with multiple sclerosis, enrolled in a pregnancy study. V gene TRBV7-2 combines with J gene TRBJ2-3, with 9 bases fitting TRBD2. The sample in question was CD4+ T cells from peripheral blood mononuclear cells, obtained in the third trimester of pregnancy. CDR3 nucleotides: TGTGCCAGCAGCTTAGCGAGCGGGGGGACAGATACGCAGTATTTT. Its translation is CASSLASGGTDTQYF.